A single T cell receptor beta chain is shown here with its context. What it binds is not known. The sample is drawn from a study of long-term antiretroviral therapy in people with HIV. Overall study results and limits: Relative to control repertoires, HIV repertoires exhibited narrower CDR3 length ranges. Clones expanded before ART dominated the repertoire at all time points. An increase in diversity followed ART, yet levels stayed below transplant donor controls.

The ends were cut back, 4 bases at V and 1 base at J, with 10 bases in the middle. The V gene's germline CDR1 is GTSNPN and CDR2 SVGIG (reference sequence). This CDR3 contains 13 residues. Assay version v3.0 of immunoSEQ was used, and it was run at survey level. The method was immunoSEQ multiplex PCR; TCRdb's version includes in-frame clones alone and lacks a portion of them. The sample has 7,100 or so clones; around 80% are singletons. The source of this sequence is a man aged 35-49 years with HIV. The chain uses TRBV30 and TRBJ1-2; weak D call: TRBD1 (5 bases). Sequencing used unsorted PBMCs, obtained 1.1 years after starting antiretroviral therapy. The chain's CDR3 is CAWKLQVNYGYTF. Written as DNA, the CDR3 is TGTGCCTGGAAATTACAGGTTAACTATGGCTACACCTTC.